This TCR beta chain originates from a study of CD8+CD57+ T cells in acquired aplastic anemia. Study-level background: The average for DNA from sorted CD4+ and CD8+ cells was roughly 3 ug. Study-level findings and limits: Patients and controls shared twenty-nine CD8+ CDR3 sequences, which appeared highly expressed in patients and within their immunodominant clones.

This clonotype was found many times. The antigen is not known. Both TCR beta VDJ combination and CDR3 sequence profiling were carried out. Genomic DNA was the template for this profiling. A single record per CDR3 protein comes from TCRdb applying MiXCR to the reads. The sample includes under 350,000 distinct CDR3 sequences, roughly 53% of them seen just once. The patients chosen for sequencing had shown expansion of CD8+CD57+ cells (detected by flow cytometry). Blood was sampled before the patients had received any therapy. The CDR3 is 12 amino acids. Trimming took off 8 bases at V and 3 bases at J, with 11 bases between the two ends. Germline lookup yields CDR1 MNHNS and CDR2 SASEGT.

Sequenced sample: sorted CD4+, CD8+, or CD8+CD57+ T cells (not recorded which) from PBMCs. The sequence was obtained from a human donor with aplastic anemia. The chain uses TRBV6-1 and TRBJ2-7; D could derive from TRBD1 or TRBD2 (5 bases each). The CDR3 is CASWGSLYEQYF. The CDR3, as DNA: TGTGCCAGCTGGGGGTCTCTCTACGAGCAGTACTTC.